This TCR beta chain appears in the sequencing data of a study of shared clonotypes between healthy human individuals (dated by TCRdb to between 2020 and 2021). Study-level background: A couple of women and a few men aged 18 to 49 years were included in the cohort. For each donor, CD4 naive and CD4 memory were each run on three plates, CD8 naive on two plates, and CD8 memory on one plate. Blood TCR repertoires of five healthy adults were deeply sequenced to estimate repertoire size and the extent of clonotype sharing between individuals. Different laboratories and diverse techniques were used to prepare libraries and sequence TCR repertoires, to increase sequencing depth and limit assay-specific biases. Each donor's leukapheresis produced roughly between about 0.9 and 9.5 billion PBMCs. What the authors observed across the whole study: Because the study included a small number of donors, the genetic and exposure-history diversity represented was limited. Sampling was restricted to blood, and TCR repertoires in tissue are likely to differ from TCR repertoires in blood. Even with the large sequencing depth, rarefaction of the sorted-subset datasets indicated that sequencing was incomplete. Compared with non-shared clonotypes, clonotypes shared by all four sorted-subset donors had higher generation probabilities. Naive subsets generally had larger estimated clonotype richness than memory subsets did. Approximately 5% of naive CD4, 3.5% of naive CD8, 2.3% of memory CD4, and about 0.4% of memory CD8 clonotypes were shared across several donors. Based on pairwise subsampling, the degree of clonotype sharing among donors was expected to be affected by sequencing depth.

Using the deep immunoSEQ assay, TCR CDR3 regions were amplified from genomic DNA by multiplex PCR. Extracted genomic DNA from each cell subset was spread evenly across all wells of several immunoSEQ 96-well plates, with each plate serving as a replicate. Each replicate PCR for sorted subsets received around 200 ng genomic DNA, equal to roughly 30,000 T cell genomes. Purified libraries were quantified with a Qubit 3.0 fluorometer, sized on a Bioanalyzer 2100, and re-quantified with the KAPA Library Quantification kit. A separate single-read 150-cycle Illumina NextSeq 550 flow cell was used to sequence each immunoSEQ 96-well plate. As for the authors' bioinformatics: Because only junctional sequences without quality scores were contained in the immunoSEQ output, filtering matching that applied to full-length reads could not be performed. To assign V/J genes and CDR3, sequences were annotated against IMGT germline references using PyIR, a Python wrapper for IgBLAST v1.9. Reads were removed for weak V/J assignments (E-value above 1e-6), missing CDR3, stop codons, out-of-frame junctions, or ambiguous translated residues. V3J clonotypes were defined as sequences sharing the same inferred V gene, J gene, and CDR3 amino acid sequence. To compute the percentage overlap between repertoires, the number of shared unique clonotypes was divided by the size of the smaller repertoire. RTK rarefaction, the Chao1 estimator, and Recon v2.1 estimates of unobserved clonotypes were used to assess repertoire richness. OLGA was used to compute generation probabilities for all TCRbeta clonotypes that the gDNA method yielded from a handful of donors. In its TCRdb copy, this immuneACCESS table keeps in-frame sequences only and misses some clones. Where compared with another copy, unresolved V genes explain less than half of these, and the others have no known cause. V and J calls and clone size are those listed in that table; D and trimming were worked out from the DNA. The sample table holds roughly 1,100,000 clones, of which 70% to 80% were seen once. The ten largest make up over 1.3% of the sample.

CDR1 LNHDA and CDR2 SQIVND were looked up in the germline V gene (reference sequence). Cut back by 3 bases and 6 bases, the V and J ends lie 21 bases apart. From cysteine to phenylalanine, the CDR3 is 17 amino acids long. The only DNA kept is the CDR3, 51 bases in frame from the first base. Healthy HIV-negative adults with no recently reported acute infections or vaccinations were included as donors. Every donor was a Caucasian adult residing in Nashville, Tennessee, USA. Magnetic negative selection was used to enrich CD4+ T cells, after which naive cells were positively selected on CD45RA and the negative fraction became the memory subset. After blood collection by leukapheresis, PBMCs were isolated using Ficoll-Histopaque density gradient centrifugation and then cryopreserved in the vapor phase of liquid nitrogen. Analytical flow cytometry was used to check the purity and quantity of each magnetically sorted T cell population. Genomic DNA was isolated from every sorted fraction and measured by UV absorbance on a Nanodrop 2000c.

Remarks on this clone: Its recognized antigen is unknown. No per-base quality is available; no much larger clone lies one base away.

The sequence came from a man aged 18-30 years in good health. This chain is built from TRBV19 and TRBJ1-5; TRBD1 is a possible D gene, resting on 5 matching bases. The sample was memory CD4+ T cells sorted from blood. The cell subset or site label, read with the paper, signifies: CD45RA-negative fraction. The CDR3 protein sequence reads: CASSIRSGRGVGQPQHF. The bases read TGTGCCAGTAGTATCCGGTCTGGCAGAGGGGTGGGTCAGCCCCAGCATTTT.